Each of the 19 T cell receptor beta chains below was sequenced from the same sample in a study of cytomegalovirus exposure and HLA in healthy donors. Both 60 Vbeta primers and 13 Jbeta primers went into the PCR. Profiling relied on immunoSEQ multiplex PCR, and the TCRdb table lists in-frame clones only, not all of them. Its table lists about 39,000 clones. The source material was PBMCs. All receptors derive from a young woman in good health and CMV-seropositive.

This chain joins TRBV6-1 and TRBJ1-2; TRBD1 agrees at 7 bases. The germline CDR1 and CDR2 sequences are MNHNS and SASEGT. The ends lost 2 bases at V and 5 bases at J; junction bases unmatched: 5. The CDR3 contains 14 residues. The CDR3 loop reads CASSENRGGYGYTF. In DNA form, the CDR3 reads TGTGCCAGCAGTGAAAACAGGGGTGGGTATGGCTACACCTTC.

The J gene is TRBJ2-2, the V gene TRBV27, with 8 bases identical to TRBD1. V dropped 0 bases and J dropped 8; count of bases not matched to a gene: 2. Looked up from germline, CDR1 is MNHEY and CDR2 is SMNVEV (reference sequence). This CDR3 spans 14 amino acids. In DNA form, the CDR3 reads TGTGCCAGCAGTTTATCGACAGGGGCTGGGGAGCTGTTTTTT. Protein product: CASSLSTGAGELFF.

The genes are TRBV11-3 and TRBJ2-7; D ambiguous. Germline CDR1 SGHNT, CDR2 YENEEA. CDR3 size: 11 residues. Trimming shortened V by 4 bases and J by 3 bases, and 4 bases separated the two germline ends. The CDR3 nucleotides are TGTGCCAGCAGCTCCCTCTACGAGCAGTACTTC. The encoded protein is CASSSLYEQYF.

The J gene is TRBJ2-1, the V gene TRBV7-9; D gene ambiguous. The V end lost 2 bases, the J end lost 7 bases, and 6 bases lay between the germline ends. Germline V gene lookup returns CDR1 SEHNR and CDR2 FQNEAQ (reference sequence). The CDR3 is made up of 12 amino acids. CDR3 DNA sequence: TGTGCCAGCAGCTTATTTGAGAATGAGCAGTTCTTC. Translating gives CASSLFENEQFF.

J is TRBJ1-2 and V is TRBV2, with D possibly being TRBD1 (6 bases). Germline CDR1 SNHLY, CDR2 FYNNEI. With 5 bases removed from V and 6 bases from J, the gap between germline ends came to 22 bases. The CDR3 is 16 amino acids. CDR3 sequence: CASSPHPFTGPNGYTF. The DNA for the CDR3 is TGTGCCAGCAGTCCCCACCCTTTTACAGGGCCAAATGGCTACACCTTC.

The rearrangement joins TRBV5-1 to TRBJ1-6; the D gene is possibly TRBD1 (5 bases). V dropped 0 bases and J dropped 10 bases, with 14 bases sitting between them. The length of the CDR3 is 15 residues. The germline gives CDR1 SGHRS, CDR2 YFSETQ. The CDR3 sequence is CASSLAQGEYSPLHF. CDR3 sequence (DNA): TGCGCCAGCAGCTTGGCGCAGGGCGAGTACTCACCCCTCCACTTT.

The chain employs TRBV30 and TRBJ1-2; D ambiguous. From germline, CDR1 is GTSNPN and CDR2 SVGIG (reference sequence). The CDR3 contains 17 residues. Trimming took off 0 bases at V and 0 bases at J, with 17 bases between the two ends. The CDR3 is CAWSVRRRHITNYGYTF. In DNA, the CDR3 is TGTGCCTGGAGTGTAAGGCGGAGGCATATAACTAACTATGGCTACACCTTC.

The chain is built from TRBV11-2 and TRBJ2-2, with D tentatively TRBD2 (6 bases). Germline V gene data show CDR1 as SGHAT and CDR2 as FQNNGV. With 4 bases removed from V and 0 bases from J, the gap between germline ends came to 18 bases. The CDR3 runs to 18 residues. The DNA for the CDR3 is TGTGCCAGCAGCTCGCCGGGTTGGGGGGTACCGAACACCGGGGAGCTGTTTTTT. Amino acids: CASSSPGWGVPNTGELFF.

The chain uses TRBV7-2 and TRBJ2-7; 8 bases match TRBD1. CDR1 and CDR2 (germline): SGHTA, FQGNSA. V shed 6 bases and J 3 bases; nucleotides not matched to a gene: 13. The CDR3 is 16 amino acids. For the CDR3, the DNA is TGTGCCAGCAGTCGTACAGGGGGTGCCATCGACTACGAGCAGTACTTC. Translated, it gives CASSRTGGAIDYEQYF.

The CDR3 is CASSPPDRDFYEQYF. In nucleotides, the CDR3 is TGTGCCAGCAGCCCGCCAGACAGGGATTTCTACGAGCAGTACTTC. The rearrangement uses TRBV7-6 and TRBJ2-7; 7 positions match TRBD1. V gave up 5 bases and J gave up 3 bases; unmatched junction bases: 10. This CDR3 contains 15 residues. The germline gives CDR1 SGHVS, CDR2 FNYEAQ.

The CDR3 nucleotides are TGCAGCGTTGATTTTGACGGACTCACAGATACGCAGTATTTT. Its protein product is CSVDFDGLTDTQYF. The chain combines TRBV29-1 with TRBJ2-3; D may be TRBD2 (5 bases). The V end was cut by 3 bases, the J end by 2 bases, with 12 bases between. The CDR3 sequence is 14 residues long. Germline CDR1 is SQVTM and CDR2 is ANQGSEA.

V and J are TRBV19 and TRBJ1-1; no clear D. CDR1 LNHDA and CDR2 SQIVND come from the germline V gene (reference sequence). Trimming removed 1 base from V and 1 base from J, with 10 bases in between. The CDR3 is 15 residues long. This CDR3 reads CASSIGAFENTEAFF. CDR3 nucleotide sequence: TGTGCCAGTAGTATAGGGGCCTTTGAGAACACTGAAGCTTTCTTT. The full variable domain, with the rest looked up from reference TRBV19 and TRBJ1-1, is DGGITQSPKYLFRKEGQNVTLSCEQNLNHDAMYWYRQDPGQGLRLIYYSQIVNDFQKGDIAEGYSVSREKKESFPLTVTSAQKNPTAFYLCASSIGAFENTEAFFGQGTRLTVV.

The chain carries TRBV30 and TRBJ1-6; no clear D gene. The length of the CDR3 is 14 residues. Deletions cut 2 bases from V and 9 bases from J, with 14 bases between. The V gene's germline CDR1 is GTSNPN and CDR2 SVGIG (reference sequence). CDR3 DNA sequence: TGTGCCTGGAGTTTGGCAGGAAAAAGTTCACCCCTCCACTTT. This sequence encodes CAWSLAGKSSPLHF. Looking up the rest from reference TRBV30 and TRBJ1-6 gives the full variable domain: SQTIHQWPATLVQPVGSPLSLECTVEGTSNPNLYWYRQAAGRGLQLLFYSVGIGQISSEVPQNLSASRPQDRQFILSSKKLLLSDSGFYLCAWSLAGKSSPLHFGNGTRLTVT.

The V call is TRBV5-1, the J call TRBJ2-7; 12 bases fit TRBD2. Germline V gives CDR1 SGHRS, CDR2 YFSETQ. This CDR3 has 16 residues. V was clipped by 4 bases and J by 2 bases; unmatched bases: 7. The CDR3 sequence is CASSEGLAGLAYEQYF. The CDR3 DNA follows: TGCGCCAGCAGCGAAGGACTAGCGGGGTTAGCCTACGAGCAGTACTTC.

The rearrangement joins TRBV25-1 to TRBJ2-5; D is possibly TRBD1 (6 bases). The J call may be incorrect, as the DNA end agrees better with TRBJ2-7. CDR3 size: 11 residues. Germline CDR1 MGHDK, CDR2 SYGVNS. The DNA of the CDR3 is TGTGCCACCCGGACAGTCGACGAGCAGTACTTC. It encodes CATRTVDEQYF.

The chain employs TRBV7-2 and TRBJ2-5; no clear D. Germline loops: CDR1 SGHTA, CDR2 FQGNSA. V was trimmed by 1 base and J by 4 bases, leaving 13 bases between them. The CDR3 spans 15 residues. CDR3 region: CASSLDVSSLETQYF. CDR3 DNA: TGTGCCAGCAGCTTAGACGTGTCTAGTTTAGAGACCCAGTACTTC.

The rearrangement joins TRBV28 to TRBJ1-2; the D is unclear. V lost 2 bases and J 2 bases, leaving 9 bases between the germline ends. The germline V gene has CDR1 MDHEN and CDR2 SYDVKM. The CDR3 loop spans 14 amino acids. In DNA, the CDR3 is TGTGCCAGCAGTTTAGTATCCGGGAACTATGGCTACACCTTC. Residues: CASSLVSGNYGYTF.

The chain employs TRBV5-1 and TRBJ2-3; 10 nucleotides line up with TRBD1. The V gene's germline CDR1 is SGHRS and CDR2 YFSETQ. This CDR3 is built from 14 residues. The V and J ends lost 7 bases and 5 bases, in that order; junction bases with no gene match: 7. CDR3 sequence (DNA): TGCGCCAGCCAGAAGGGGACAGGGGTAGATACGCAGTATTTT. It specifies CASQKGTGVDTQYF.

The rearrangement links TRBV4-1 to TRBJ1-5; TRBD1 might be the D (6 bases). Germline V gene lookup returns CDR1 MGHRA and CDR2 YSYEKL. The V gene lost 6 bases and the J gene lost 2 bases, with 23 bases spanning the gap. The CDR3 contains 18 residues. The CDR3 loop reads CASRPHSSGAGGNQPQHF. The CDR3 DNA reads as TGCGCCAGCAGACCTCACTCGTCAGGGGCTGGGGGCAATCAGCCCCAGCATTTT.